This entry is about one T cell receptor beta chain. Its antigen remains unknown. PCR was performed using 60 Vbeta and 13 Jbeta primers. Using immunoSEQ multiplex PCR, the repertoire was profiled, and TCRdb retains in-frame clones only, with some absent. The data contain roughly 160,000 clones, approximately 80% of them seen just once; the ten biggest clones take up 0.95% to 1.5%. This entry comes from a study of cytomegalovirus exposure and HLA in healthy donors. Study results and limitations: Data from an earlier analysis indicated that most TCR beta V segments were productive either about 87% or about 30% of the time. Later analysis demonstrated an association between a missense DCLRE1C variant and TCR beta V- and J-gene trimming.

After removal of 8 bases from V and 5 bases from J, the junction contained 11 bases not matched to a gene. Germline values: CDR1 SGHAT, CDR2 FQNNGV. The CDR3 sequence is 14 residues long. The V call is TRBV11-2, the J call TRBJ1-1, with TRBD1 matching 7 bases. This TCR came from a woman between 45 and 65 years old in good health and CMV-seronegative. Sequencing was carried out using PBMCs. The CDR3 loop reads CASGPPRGRTEAFF. CDR3 DNA: TGTGCCAGCGGACCCCCAAGGGGGCGGACTGAAGCTTTCTTT.